The present entry profiles one T cell receptor beta chain with its context. Diagnosing involved the use of clinical symptoms, serum thyroxine and TRAb, thyroid ultrasound and orbital computed tomography. The sample originates from a study of T cells in Graves' hyperthyroidism and ophthalmopathy. Amplified regions were TCR beta CDR3 sequences from RNA transcripts. In the first-round RT-PCR of the TCR CDR3, the HTBI primer set was used. TCRdb independently ran MiXCR on the multiplex PCR reads; one entry per CDR3 protein. The data hold hundreds of thousands of distinct CDR3 sequences, with roughly 45% observed a single time. The CDR3 sequence is 15 residues long. Trimming removed 0 bases from V and 0 bases from J, with 9 bases in between. Germline V CDR1 and CDR2: SGHTA, FQGTGA.

The clonotype originates from an adult man with Graves' disease, either hyperthyroidism or ophthalmopathy (not recorded which). The sequenced sample consisted of peripheral blood or thyroid tissue (not recorded which). The chain employs TRBV7-3 and TRBJ2-7; D not certain. The CDR3 DNA reads as TGTGCCAGCAGCTTAACTGGCCGTAGCTCCTACGAGCAGTACTTC. As protein: CASSLTGRSSYEQYF.